This is a list of T cell receptor beta chains from one sample in a study of cytomegalovirus exposure and HLA in healthy donors. Profiled with immunoSEQ multiplex PCR; TCRdb holds only in-frame clones, not every one. The sample carries under 90,000 clones, 70% to 80% recorded once. Sequenced input: PBMCs. The receptors stem from a man between 50 and 59 years old in good health and CMV-seropositive. CDR3s include the opening cysteine and the closing phenylalanine or tryptophan. Each record gives: D gene, clone size, V gene, J gene, CDR3 DNA, CDR3 protein. The D gene is left open where the match is weak. Clone size, where shown, is once, few, many, or a class for clones that have expanded.

D: NA; size: NA; V: TRBV27; J: TRBJ2-7; DNA: TGTGCCAGCACCCTGGGGGCGGGTTTTGCGTACGAGCAGTACTTC; CDR3: CASTLGAGFAYEQYF
D: TRBD2; size: NA; V: TRBV4-1; J: TRBJ2-7; DNA: TGCGCCAGCAGCCAAGGGAGCGGGGCCTACGAGCAGTACTTC; CDR3: CASSQGSGAYEQYF
D: TRBD2; size: NA; V: TRBV6-5; J: TRBJ2-7; DNA: TGTGCCAGCAGTTACTCGGGCAGCGGGACCTACGAGCAGTACTTC; CDR3: CASSYSGSGTYEQYF
D: NA; size: few; V: TRBV5-4; J: TRBJ1-3; DNA: TGTGCCAGCAGCCTAGGAGACACCATATATTTT; CDR3: CASSLGDTIYF
D: NA; size: NA; V: TRBV14; J: TRBJ2-1; DNA: TGTGCCAGCAGCCAAGAATGGCGGGAGCAGTTCTTC; CDR3: CASSQEWREQFF
D: TRBD1; size: few; V: TRBV5-1; J: TRBJ2-1; DNA: TGCGCCAGCAGCTTGGGTTTCGGACAGGGGGTGCTTGAGCAGTTCTTC; CDR3: CASSLGFGQGVLEQFF
D: TRBD2; size: NA; V: TRBV6-4; J: TRBJ2-5; DNA: TGTGCCAGCAGTGGACTAGCGGGAGCCTCATCTCAAGAGACCCAGTACTTC; CDR3: CASSGLAGASSQETQYF
D: NA; size: NA; V: TRBV5-1; J: TRBJ1-5; DNA: TGCGCCAGCAGCTTGGTCGGGGGAGATCAGCCCCAGCATTTT; CDR3: CASSLVGGDQPQHF
D: NA; size: NA; V: TRBV7-2; J: TRBJ2-7; DNA: TGTGCCAGCAGCGCCAGAGGGTTCGGTGAGCAGTACTTC; CDR3: CASSARGFGEQYF
D: NA; size: once; V: TRBV5-6; J: TRBJ1-5; DNA: TGTGCCAGCAGCTTGAAAGTCGGAGGAAGCAATCAGCCCCAGCATTTT; CDR3: CASSLKVGGSNQPQHF
D: TRBD1; size: NA; V: TRBV6-4; J: TRBJ1-2; DNA: TGTGCCAGCAAGGACAGGAACTATGGCTACACCTTC; CDR3: CASKDRNYGYTF
D: TRBD1; size: NA; V: TRBV9; J: TRBJ2-3; DNA: TGTGCCAGCAGCGTGGGGACAGTCTCTAGCACAGATACGCAGTATTTT; CDR3: CASSVGTVSSTDTQYF
D: NA; size: NA; V: TRBV7-9; J: TRBJ1-1; DNA: TGTGCCAGCAGCCCGTCCTTAATGAACACTGAAGCTTTCTTT; CDR3: CASSPSLMNTEAFF
D: NA; size: NA; V: TRBV5-1; J: TRBJ2-2; DNA: TGCGCCAGCAGCTTTCTAGGTCCCGGGGAGCTGTTTTTT; CDR3: CASSFLGPGELFF
D: NA; size: NA; V: TRBV9; J: TRBJ1-1; DNA: TGTGCCAGCAGCGTAGGGCAGGGGAACACTGAAGCTTTCTTT; CDR3: CASSVGQGNTEAFF
D: NA; size: NA; V: TRBV5-1; J: TRBJ2-2; DNA: TGCGCCAGCAGCCTGGACTGGGAGCTGTTTTTT; CDR3: CASSLDWELFF
D: NA; size: few; V: TRBV7-2; J: TRBJ1-6; DNA: TGTGCCAGCAGCTTAGGCGGAGCTACACCCCTCCACTTT; CDR3: CASSLGGATPLHF
D: NA; size: NA; V: TRBV30; J: TRBJ2-6; DNA: TGTGCCTGGACGGGTAGCGGTAGCTCTGGGGCCAACGTCCTGACTTTC; CDR3: CAWTGSGSSGANVLTF
D: NA; size: NA; V: TRBV7-2; J: TRBJ2-1; DNA: TGTGCCAGCAGCCCGCGCCGATACAGTAATGAGCAGTTCTTC; CDR3: CASSPRRYSNEQFF
D: NA; size: NA; V: TRBV12-5; J: TRBJ2-1; DNA: TGTGCTAGTGGTTTAGTTGGCCCCAATGAGCAGTTCTTC; CDR3: CASGLVGPNEQFF
D: NA; size: once; V: TRBV30; J: TRBJ1-1; DNA: TGTGCCTGGAGTGACAGACCGAACACTGAAGCTTTCTTT; CDR3: CAWSDRPNTEAFF
D: TRBD2; size: NA; V: TRBV4-1; J: TRBJ2-3; DNA: TGCGCCACGGGACTAGCGGAAAGCACAGATACGCAGTATTTT; CDR3: CATGLAESTDTQYF
D: NA; size: few; V: TRBV15; J: TRBJ2-1; DNA: TGTGCCACCAGCTCCGAAGTGGAGACCTACAATGAGCAGTTCTTC; CDR3: CATSSEVETYNEQFF
D: NA; size: NA; V: TRBV9; J: TRBJ2-7; DNA: TGTGCCAGCAGCATGGGGGCTAGCGGTCGCTCCTACGAGCAGTACTTC; CDR3: CASSMGASGRSYEQYF
D: NA; size: NA; V: TRBV9; J: TRBJ1-4; DNA: TGTGCCAGCACAAAGGGGGAACCTAATGAAAAACTGTTTTTT; CDR3: CASTKGEPNEKLFF
D: NA; size: NA; V: TRBV5-1; J: TRBJ1-1; DNA: TGCGCCAGCAGCTTCAGCAGTCGGGGGAACACTGAAGCTTTCTTT; CDR3: CASSFSSRGNTEAFF
D: TRBD1; size: NA; V: TRBV5-8; J: TRBJ2-5; DNA: TGTGCCAGCAGCTTGGGCAGGGGGCCTGAGACCCAGTACTTC; CDR3: CASSLGRGPETQYF
D: TRBD1; size: NA; V: TRBV7-9; J: TRBJ2-7; DNA: TGTGCCAGCAGCTCAACAGGGGTTAAGTACTTC; CDR3: CASSSTGVKYF
D: NA; size: NA; V: TRBV18; J: TRBJ1-5; DNA: TGTGCCAGCTCAAGCCAGGGCCCCGGGAGCAATCAGCCCCAGCATTTT; CDR3: CASSSQGPGSNQPQHF
D: NA; size: NA; V: TRBV6-6; J: TRBJ1-5; DNA: TGTGCCAGCACACAGATTCCCAATCAGCCCCAGCATTTT; CDR3: CASTQIPNQPQHF
D: TRBD1; size: few; V: TRBV14; J: TRBJ2-7; DNA: TGTGCCAGCAGGCTGACAGGGGATCCCTACGAGCAGTACTTC; CDR3: CASRLTGDPYEQYF
D: TRBD1; size: NA; V: TRBV7-3; J: TRBJ1-2; DNA: TGTGCCAGCAGCCAAGGACAGGGCTATGGCTACACCTTC; CDR3: CASSQGQGYGYTF
D: TRBD2; size: NA; V: TRBV7-8; J: TRBJ2-5; DNA: TGTGCCAGCAGCTTATCGAGGGCGCGGGAGGAGACCCAGTACTTC; CDR3: CASSLSRAREETQYF
D: NA; size: NA; V: TRBV11-2; J: TRBJ2-7; DNA: TGTGCCAGCAGCTTAGCTCAGTATGGTGAGCAGTACTTC; CDR3: CASSLAQYGEQYF
D: TRBD2; size: NA; V: TRBV27; J: TRBJ2-7; DNA: TGTGCCAGCAGTTTAGCGGGAGGGCCAATCGGCGAGCAGTACTTC; CDR3: CASSLAGGPIGEQYF
D: NA; size: NA; V: TRBV28; J: TRBJ1-2; DNA: TGTGCCAGCAGTCCGGTTGGGCTGGGAGGCGACTATGGCTACACCTTC; CDR3: CASSPVGLGGDYGYTF
D: TRBD2; size: NA; V: TRBV9; J: TRBJ2-3; DNA: TGTGCCAGCAGCGATAGCGGGAGAGCCACAGATACGCAGTATTTT; CDR3: CASSDSGRATDTQYF
D: NA; size: NA; V: TRBV5-1; J: TRBJ2-7; DNA: TGCGCCAGCAGCTTCGGGTACGAGCAGTACTTC; CDR3: CASSFGYEQYF
D: NA; size: NA; V: TRBV2; J: TRBJ2-1; DNA: TGTGCCAGCAGTCCGCAGGGTTACAATGAGCAGTTCTTC; CDR3: CASSPQGYNEQFF
D: TRBD1; size: few; V: TRBV10-1; J: TRBJ2-2; DNA: TGCGCCAGCGGACAGGGGAGAATTCTCACCGGGGAGCTGTTTTTT; CDR3: CASGQGRILTGELFF